A selection of T cell receptor beta chains follows, all from one sample in a study of blood T cell repertoires in COVID-19. Libraries were prepared by immunoSEQ multiplex PCR; TCRdb keeps only in-frame clonotypes and omits some of them. In the table there are approximately 200,000 clones, 85% of which are singletons. Sequenced sample: PBMCs or T cells enriched from blood (not recorded which). All receptors come from a man in his forties or fifties who had recovered from COVID-19. Both conserved end residues are part of each CDR3. A D gene is named only where the DNA matches it firmly. Expanded clones get a size class; other rows say once, few or many, or leave the size out.

V,D,size,J,DNA,CDR3
TRBV14,-,-,TRBJ2-2,TGTGCCAGCAGCCTTCCAGGGGCGAACACCGGGGAGCTGTTTTTT,CASSLPGANTGELFF
TRBV30,-,few,TRBJ1-1,TGTGCCTGGAGACACAACACTGAAGCTTTCTTT,CAWRHNTEAFF
TRBV28,-,-,TRBJ1-5,TGTGCCAGCAGCCGCGACAGGAGCAATCAGCCCCAGCATTTT,CASSRDRSNQPQHF
TRBV28,-,-,TRBJ2-3,TGTGCCAGCAGTTTGGACCGAGGGGATACGCAGTATTTT,CASSLDRGDTQYF
TRBV6-5,TRBD1,-,TRBJ2-3,TGTGCCAGCAGTCGACAGGGGGCTGCAGATACGCAGTATTTT,CASSRQGAADTQYF
TRBV6-5,TRBD1,few,TRBJ1-2,TGTGCCAGCAGTCCAGACAGGGCTAGAGATGGCTACACCTTC,CASSPDRARDGYTF
TRBV7-2,-,-,TRBJ2-3,TGTGCCAGCAGCTCCATTAACCTTCGGGCGGGAACTCCCACAGATACGCAGTATTTT,CASSSINLRAGTPTDTQYF
TRBV30,TRBD2,-,TRBJ2-7,TGTGCCTGGAGTAGCGGGAGCTCCTACGAGCAGTACTTC,CAWSSGSSYEQYF
TRBV13,-,once,TRBJ1-2,TGTGCCAGCAGCAGCAGGCAGGGTCAGGGCTACACCTTC,CASSSRQGQGYTF
TRBV19,-,-,TRBJ1-2,TGTGCCAGTAGTATGGTCGGGGTACATGGCTACACCTTC,CASSMVGVHGYTF
TRBV6-2/TRBV6-3,-,-,TRBJ2-7,TGTGCCAGCAGTACAGTCCCGGGACACCAGAGCTCCTACGAGCAGTACTTC,CASSTVPGHQSSYEQYF
TRBV7-2,-,-,TRBJ2-7,TGTGCCAGCAGCCCAAGCAGGGCTTACGAGCAGTACTTC,CASSPSRAYEQYF
TRBV7-8,-,-,TRBJ2-7,TGTGCCAGCAGCTTAGCCGGGGTGGGGACTGGTAATTACGAGCAGTACTTC,CASSLAGVGTGNYEQYF
TRBV7-3,-,-,TRBJ2-5,TGTGCCAGCAGCTCGCAGGGCTCGGAGACCCAGTACTTC,CASSSQGSETQYF
TRBV7-3,-,-,TRBJ1-2,TGTGCCAGCAGCTTATTGGGGGGCTATGGCTACACCTTC,CASSLLGGYGYTF
TRBV6-1,-,-,TRBJ2-3,TGTGCCAGCAGTGGGACAGACACAGATACGCAGTATTTT,CASSGTDTDTQYF
TRBV3-1/TRBV3-2,TRBD2,-,TRBJ2-3,TGTGCCAGCAGCCAAGCGGGGGGGGCAACAGATACGCAGTATTTT,CASSQAGGATDTQYF
TRBV19,TRBD2,-,TRBJ2-2,TGTGCCAGTAGTTCCCGGGAGGAAACCGGGGAGCTGTTTTTT,CASSSREETGELFF
TRBV4-2,TRBD2,-,TRBJ2-2,TGTGCCAGCAGCCAAGATTTGGGACTAGCGCACACCGGGGAGCTGTTTTTT,CASSQDLGLAHTGELFF
TRBV5-8,TRBD2,-,TRBJ2-7,TGTGCCAGCAGCTTGACGGGAGGTGGGCTCTGGTACTTC,CASSLTGGGLWYF
TRBV9,TRBD1,-,TRBJ1-3,TGTGCCAGCAGCATAGGACAGGGAGGAAACACCATATATTTT,CASSIGQGGNTIYF
TRBV18,-,-,TRBJ2-7,TGTGCCAGCTCACCCGTCGGTTTCTACGAGCAGTACTTC,CASSPVGFYEQYF
TRBV18,TRBD1,-,TRBJ1-1,TGTGCCAGCTCACGGGGACAGGGGGCTGTTAACACTGAAGCTTTCTTT,CASSRGQGAVNTEAFF
TRBV7-8,TRBD2,-,TRBJ2-3,TGTGCCAGCAGCTTAGCCGGGACTAGCGTCGGCACAGATACGCAGTATTTT,CASSLAGTSVGTDTQYF
TRBV28,TRBD1,-,TRBJ2-7,TGTGCCAGCAGCCTCGGACAGGGAAGCTCCTACGAGCAGTACTTC,CASSLGQGSSYEQYF
TRBV9,-,-,TRBJ1-1,TGTGCCAGCAGCGGCCGGGACAACATGAATGAAGCTTTCTTT,CASSGRDNMNEAFF
TRBV10-3,-,once,TRBJ2-1,TGTGCCATCAGTGGTTGGCGGGACAATGAGCAGTTCTTC,CAISGWRDNEQFF
TRBV19,TRBD2,-,TRBJ2-5,TGTGCCAGTAGCCAGGGACTAGCGGGAGGAGAGACCCAGTACTTC,CASSQGLAGGETQYF
TRBV7-8,TRBD1,-,TRBJ1-1,TGTGCCAGCAGCTCGGGACAGGGCAACACTGAAGCTTTCTTT,CASSSGQGNTEAFF
TRBV5-4,TRBD2,-,TRBJ2-1,TGTGCCAGCAGAGGGACTAGCGGGAGGATGTATGAGTATGAGCAGTTCTTC,CASRGTSGRMYEYEQFF
TRBV19,TRBD1,-,TRBJ2-7,TGTGCCAGTAGTATAGGCAGAGGGACAGGGATCTTCTTC,CASSIGRGTGIFF
TRBV18,TRBD1,-,TRBJ1-1,TGTGCCAGCTCCACGGACAGGCCCACTGAAGCTTTCTTT,CASSTDRPTEAFF
TRBV18,-,-,TRBJ2-7,TGTGCCAGCTCACCACCGGGCGAGTACGAGCAGTACTTC,CASSPPGEYEQYF
TRBV10-3,TRBD2,-,TRBJ2-3,TGTGCCATCAGGGAGACTAGCGGGACTCGCACAGATACGCAGTATTTT,CAIRETSGTRTDTQYF
TRBV6-4,-,-,TRBJ1-1,TGTGCCAGCAGTGAGGCACAAAACACTGAAGCTTTCTTT,CASSEAQNTEAFF
TRBV29-1,TRBD1,-,TRBJ1-2,TGCAGCGTTATTCCGGACAGGGGAAAAAATGGCTACACCTTC,CSVIPDRGKNGYTF
TRBV7-9,TRBD1,once,TRBJ1-1,TGTGCCAGCCGGAAACAGGGGGCAGGGAACACTGAAGCTTTCTTT,CASRKQGAGNTEAFF
TRBV18,-,few,TRBJ2-7,TGTGCCAGCTCACCAAGAGAGGGCCACGAGCAGTACTTC,CASSPREGHEQYF
TRBV7-2,TRBD2,-,TRBJ2-7,TGTGCCAGCAGCTTGACTAGCGGGAGCTACGAGCAGTACTTC,CASSLTSGSYEQYF
TRBV28,-,-,TRBJ1-1,TGTGCCAGCAGGCTGGCAGTAACGAACACTGAAGCTTTCTTT,CASRLAVTNTEAFF
TRBV20-1,-,-,TRBJ2-7,TGCAGTGCTACGTATTCCGACGAGCAGTACTTC,CSATYSDEQYF
TRBV4-3,-,-,TRBJ2-6,TGCGCCAGCAGACAACAGGGAACTGGGGCCAACGTCCTGACTTTC,CASRQQGTGANVLTF
TRBV9,TRBD1,-,TRBJ1-5,TGTGCCAGCAGCATCTCGGGACAGGTAGACCAGCCCCAGCATTTT,CASSISGQVDQPQHF